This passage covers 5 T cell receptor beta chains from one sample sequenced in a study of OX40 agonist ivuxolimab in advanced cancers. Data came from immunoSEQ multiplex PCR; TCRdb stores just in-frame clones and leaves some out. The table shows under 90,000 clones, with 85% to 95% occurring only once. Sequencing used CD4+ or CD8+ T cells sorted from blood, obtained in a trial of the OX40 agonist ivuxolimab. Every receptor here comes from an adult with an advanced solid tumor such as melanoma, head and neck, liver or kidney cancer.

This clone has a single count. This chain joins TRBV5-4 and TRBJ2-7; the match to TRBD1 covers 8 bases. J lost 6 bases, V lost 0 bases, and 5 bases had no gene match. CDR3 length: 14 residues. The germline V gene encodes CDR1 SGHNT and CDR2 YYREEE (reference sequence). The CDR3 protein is CASSLDGQGSEQYF. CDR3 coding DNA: TGTGCCAGCAGCTTGGACGGACAGGGATCCGAGCAGTACTTC.

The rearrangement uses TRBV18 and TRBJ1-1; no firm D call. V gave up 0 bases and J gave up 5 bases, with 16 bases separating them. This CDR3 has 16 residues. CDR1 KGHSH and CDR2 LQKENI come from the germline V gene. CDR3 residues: CASSPPGILGRTEAFF. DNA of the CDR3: TGTGCCAGCTCACCACCAGGGATTCTTGGGAGGACTGAAGCTTTCTTT.

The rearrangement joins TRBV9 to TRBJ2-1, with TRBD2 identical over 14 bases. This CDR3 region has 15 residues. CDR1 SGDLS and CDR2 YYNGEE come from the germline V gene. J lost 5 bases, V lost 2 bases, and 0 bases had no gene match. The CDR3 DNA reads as TGTGCCAGCAGCGTGGGACTAGCGGGGGACAATGAGCAGTTCTTC. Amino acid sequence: CASSVGLAGDNEQFF.

The CDR3 loop is CAISAGQPSSYNEQFF. The CDR3 bases are TGTGCCATCAGTGCTGGACAGCCCAGCTCCTACAATGAGCAGTTCTTC. This chain joins TRBV10-3 and TRBJ2-1; possible D gene TRBD1, 6 bases. Germline V gene sequence: CDR1 ENHRY, CDR2 SYGVKD. Trimming left V 4 bases short and J 0 bases short, with 13 bases between. The CDR3 length is 16 residues.

The CDR3 nucleotides read TGTGCCAGCAGTTTAGCTTTGGAGGGCACTGAAGCTTTCTTT. Protein: CASSLALEGTEAFF. The chain is built from TRBV27 and TRBJ1-1, with D hard to call. V was clipped by 2 bases and J by 4 bases, with 11 bases between them. The germline V gene has CDR1 MNHEY and CDR2 SMNVEV (reference sequence). The CDR3 totals 14 residues.